Presented here are 12 T cell receptor beta chains from one specimen sequenced in a study of CD8 T cells in Susac syndrome. Reverse transcription of roughly 0.45 to 1 ug RNA was performed with random hexamers. One entry per CDR3 protein results from TCRdb running MiXCR on the immunoSEQ multiplex PCR reads. The data hold about 120,000 distinct CDR3 sequences, with just under 95% observed a single time. Input material: CD8+ T cells from PBMCs. These receptors were obtained from a human donor with Susac syndrome.

The chain has TRBV6-6 and TRBJ2-5, with D maybe TRBD1 (6 bases). CDR1 and CDR2 from the germline V gene are MNHNY and SVGAGI (reference sequence). The V gene lost 1 base and the J gene lost 2 bases, with 8 bases spanning the gap. This CDR3 is 14 amino acids long. CDR3 in amino acids: CASSYLGTQETQYF. The CDR3 bases are TGTGCCAGCAGTTACTTAGGGACACAAGAGACCCAGTACTTC.

As DNA, the CDR3 is TGCAGTGCTAGCCTCCGGGAGAGGCCCTACGAGCAGTACTTC. As protein: CSASLRERPYEQYF. This chain joins TRBV20-1 and TRBJ2-7; TRBD2 might be the D (6 bases). The germline CDR1 and CDR2 sequences are DFQATT and SNEGSKA (reference sequence). V was shortened by 3 bases and J by 2 bases, with 14 bases between the two germline ends. The CDR3 is 14 amino acids.

The V call is TRBV29-1, the J call TRBJ1-1; tentative D call: TRBD1 (6 bases). V dropped 5 bases and J dropped 3 bases, with 16 bases sitting between them. The CDR3 totals 14 residues. The germline gives CDR1 SQVTM, CDR2 ANQGSEA. The CDR3 nucleotides read TGCAGCGTTTGGGGGGGCGGGGCGGACACTGAAGCTTTCTTT. This encodes CSVWGGGADTEAFF.

As DNA, the CDR3 is TGCAGTGCTAGATCGATCTGGAATGAGCAGTTCTTC. It yields the protein CSARSIWNEQFF. The rearrangement joins TRBV20-1 to TRBJ2-1; D unresolved. The CDR3 extends over 12 amino acids. Germline loops: CDR1 DFQATT, CDR2 SNEGSKA (reference sequence). Trimming removed 2 bases at V and 7 bases at J, with 9 bases between.

The chain combines TRBV9 with TRBJ2-2, with 7 bases lining up with TRBD1. Per the germline V gene, CDR1 is SGDLS and CDR2 is YYNGEE. CDR3 length: 15 amino acids. Trimming cost V 4 bases and J 1 base; bases outside gene matches: 4. CDR3 in amino acids: CASSPWTGNTGELFF. The CDR3 coding sequence is TGTGCCAGCAGCCCGTGGACAGGGAACACCGGGGAGCTGTTTTTT.

The chain joins TRBV11-2 to TRBJ2-3; D unclear. Germline V gene sequence: CDR1 SGHAT, CDR2 FQNNGV. Between the trimmed V and J ends, which lost 1 base and 2 bases, there was a span of 10 bases. The CDR3 runs 15 residues. CDR3 sequence (DNA): TGTGCCAGCAGCTTAGGGGCCGGGTCCACAGATACGCAGTATTTT. Protein: CASSLGAGSTDTQYF.

The J gene is TRBJ2-5, the V gene TRBV4-1; D may correspond to TRBD1 or TRBD2 (5 bases each). CDR1 MGHRA and CDR2 YSYEKL come from the germline V gene. This CDR3 spans 15 amino acids. Trimming stripped 5 bases from V and 5 bases from J, with 18 bases between. DNA of the CDR3: TGCGCCAGCAGCAACCGGGACGTGGGGTTGGAGACCCAGTACTTC. Translation gives CASSNRDVGLETQYF.

This chain connects TRBV5-4 to TRBJ2-7, with 8 bases identical to TRBD1. CDR3 length: 15 amino acids. The J segment lost 3 bases and the V segment lost 0 bases, leaving 5 bases of the junction unmatched. The germline V gene has CDR1 SGHNT and CDR2 YYREEE (reference sequence). This chain's CDR3 is CASSLAGGPFYEQYF. CDR3 sequence (DNA): TGTGCCAGCAGCTTGGCAGGGGGCCCCTTCTACGAGCAGTACTTC.

The chain combines TRBV4-1 with TRBJ2-7, with TRBD1 as a possible D gene (6 bases). Germline CDR1 reads MGHRA; CDR2 reads YSYEKL. Trimming stripped 5 bases from V and 1 base from J, with 18 bases between. CDR3 length: 16 residues. For the CDR3, the DNA is TGCGCCAGCAGCTTGAGATCAGGACAGCAGTCCTACGAGCAGTACTTC. It specifies CASSLRSGQQSYEQYF.

This chain uses TRBV4-2 with TRBJ2-7, with a possible D match to TRBD1 (5 bases). The germline CDR1 and CDR2 sequences are LGHNA and YNFKEQ. The CDR3 contains 13 residues. Trimming left V 4 bases short and J 6 bases short, with 13 bases between. CDR3 nucleotide sequence: TGTGCCAGCAGCCTCGATAGGGGCGCCGAGCAGTACTTC. Amino acid sequence: CASSLDRGAEQYF.

The V call is TRBV2, the J call TRBJ2-3; TRBD2 might be the D (5 bases). Germline V lookup: CDR1 SNHLY, CDR2 FYNNEI. This CDR3 contains 16 residues. The V and J ends lost 0 bases and 1 base respectively, with 11 bases between them. CDR3 protein: CASSEASTGGTDTQYF. CDR3 in DNA: TGTGCCAGCAGTGAAGCGAGCACCGGGGGCACAGATACGCAGTATTTT. The full variable domain, in which reference TRBV2 and TRBJ2-3 provide the parts outside the CDR3, is EPEVTQTPSHQVTQMGQEVILRCVPISNHLYFYWYRQILGQKVEFLVSFYNNEISEKSEIFDDQFSVERPDGSNFTLKIRSTKLEDSAMYFCASSEASTGGTDTQYFGPGTRLTVL.

In this sample, this clonotype turned up once. The CDR3 is CASRGPETQYF. DNA for the CDR3: TGTGCCAGCAGAGGTCCAGAGACCCAGTACTTC. This chain connects TRBV2 to TRBJ2-5; D gene unclear. The germline gives CDR1 SNHLY, CDR2 FYNNEI. The CDR3 sequence is 11 residues long. Trimming left V 6 bases short and J 4 bases short, with 6 bases between.